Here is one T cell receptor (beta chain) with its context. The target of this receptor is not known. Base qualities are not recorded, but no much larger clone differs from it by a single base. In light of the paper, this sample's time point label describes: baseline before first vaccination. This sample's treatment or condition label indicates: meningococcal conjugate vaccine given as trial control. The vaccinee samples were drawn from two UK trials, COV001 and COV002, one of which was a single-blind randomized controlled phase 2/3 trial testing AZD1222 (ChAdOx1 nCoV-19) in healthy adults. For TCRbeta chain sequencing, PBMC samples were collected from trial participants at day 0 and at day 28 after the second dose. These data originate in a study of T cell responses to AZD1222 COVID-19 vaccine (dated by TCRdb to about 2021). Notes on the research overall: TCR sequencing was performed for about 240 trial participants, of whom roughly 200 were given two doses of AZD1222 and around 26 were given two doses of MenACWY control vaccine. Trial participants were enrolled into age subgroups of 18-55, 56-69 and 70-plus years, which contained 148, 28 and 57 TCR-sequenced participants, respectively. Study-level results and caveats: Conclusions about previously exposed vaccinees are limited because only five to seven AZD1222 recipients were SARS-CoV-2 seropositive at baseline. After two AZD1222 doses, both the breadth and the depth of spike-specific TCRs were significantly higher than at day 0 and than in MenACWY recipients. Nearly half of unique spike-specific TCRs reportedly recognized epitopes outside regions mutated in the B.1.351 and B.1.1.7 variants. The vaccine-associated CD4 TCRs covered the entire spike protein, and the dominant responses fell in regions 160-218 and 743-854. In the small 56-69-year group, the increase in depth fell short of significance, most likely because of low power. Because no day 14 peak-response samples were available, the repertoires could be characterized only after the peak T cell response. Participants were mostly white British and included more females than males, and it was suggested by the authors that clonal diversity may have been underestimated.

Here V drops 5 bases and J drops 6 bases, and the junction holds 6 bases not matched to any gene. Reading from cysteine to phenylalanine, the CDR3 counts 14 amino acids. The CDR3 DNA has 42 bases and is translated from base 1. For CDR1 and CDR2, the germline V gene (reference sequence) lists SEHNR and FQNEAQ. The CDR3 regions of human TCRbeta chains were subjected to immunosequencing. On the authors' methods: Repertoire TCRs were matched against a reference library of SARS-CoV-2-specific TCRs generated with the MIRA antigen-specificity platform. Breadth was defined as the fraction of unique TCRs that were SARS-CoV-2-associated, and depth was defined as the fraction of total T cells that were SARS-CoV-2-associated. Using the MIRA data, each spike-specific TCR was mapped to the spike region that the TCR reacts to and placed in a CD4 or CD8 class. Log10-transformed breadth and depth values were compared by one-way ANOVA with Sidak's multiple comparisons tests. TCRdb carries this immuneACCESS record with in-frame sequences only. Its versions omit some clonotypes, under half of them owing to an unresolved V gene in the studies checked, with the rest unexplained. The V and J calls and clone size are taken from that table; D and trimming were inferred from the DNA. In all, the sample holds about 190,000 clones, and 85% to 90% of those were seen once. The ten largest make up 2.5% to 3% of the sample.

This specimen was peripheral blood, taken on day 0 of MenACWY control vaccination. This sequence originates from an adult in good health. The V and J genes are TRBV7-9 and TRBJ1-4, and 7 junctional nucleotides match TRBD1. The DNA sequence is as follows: TGTGCCAGCAGCCCTGACAGGGAAGATGAAAAACTGTTTTTT. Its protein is CASSPDREDEKLFF.